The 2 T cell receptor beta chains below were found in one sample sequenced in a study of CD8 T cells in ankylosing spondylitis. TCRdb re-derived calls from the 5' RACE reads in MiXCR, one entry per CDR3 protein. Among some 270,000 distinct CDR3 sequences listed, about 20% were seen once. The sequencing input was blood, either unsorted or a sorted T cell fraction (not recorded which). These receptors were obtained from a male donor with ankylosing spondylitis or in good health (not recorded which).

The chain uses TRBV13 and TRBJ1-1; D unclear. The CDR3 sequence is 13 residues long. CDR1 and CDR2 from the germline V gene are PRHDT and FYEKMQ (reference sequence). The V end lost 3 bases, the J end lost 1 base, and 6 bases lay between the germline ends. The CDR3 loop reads CASSFGQNTEAFF. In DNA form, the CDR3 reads TGTGCCAGCAGCTTCGGCCAGAACACTGAAGCTTTCTTT. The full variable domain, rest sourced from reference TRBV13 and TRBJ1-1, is AAGVIQSPRHLIKEKRETATLKCYPIPRHDTVYWYQQGPGQDPQFLISFYEKMQSDKGSIPDRFSAQQFSDYHSELNMSSLELGDSALYFCASSFGQNTEAFFGQGTRLTVV.

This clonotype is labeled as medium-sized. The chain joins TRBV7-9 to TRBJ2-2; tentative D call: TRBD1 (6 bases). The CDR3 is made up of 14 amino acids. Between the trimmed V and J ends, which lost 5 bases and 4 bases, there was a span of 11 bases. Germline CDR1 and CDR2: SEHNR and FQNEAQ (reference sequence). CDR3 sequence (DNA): TGTGCCAGCAGCGTCACAGGGAGCACCGGGGAGCTGTTTTTT. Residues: CASSVTGSTGELFF.